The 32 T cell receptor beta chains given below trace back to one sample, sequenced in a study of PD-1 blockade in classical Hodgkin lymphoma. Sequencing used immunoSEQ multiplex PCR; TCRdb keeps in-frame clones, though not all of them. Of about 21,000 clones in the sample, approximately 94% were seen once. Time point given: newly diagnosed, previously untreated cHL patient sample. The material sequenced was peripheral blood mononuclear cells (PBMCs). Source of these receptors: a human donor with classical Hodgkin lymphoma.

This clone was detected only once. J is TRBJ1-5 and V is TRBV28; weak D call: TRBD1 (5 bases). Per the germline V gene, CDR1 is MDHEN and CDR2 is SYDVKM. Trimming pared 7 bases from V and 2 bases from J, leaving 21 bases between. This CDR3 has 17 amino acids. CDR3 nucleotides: TGTGCCAGCATTCCACCGGGGACGGCGTATGGCAATCAGCCCCAGCATTTT. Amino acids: CASIPPGTAYGNQPQHF.

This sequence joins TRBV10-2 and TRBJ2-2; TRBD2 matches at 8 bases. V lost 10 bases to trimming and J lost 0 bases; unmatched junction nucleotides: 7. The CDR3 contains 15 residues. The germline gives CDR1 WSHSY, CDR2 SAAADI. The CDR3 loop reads CATRISGTNTGELFF. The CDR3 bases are TGCGCCACCAGGATTAGCGGGACGAACACCGGGGAGCTGTTTTTT.

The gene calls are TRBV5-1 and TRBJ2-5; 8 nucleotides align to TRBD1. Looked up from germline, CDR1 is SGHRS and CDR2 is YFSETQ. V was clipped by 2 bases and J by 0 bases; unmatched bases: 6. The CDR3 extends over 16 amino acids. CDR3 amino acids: CASSFPGQGYQETQYF. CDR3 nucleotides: TGCGCCAGCAGCTTCCCCGGACAGGGATACCAAGAGACCCAGTACTTC.

CDR3 sequence reads: CASSVGHQNTEAFF. The CDR3 bases are TGTGCCAGCAGCGTAGGACATCAGAACACTGAAGCTTTCTTT. The rearrangement uses TRBV9 and TRBJ1-1; D is unclear. Germline V gene lookup returns CDR1 SGDLS and CDR2 YYNGEE. V was trimmed by 0 bases and J by 1 base, leaving 7 bases between them. The CDR3 totals 14 residues. The complete variable domain, with remaining parts taken from reference TRBV9 and TRBJ1-1, reads DSGVTQTPKHLITATGQRVTLRCSPRSGDLSVYWYQQSLDQGLQFLIQYYNGEERAKGNILERFSAQQFPDLHSELNLSSLELGDSALYFCASSVGHQNTEAFFGQGTRLTVV.

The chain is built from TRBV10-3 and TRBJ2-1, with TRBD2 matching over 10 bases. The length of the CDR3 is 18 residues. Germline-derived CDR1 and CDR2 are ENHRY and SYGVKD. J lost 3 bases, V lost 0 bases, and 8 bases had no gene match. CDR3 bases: TGTGCCATCAGTGAGTCTCTGTCTAGCGGGGGATTCTACAATGAGCAGTTCTTC. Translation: CAISESLSSGGFYNEQFF.

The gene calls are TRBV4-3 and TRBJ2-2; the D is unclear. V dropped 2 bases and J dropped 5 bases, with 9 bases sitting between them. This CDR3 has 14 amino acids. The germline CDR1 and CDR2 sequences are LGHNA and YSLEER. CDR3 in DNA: TGCGCCAGCAGCCAAAACCATGGTACCGGGGAGCTGTTTTTT. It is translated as CASSQNHGTGELFF.

CDR3 sequence (DNA): TGTGCCAGCAAGCGCGGGGGCTCATCTGGAAACACCATATATTTT. Its translation: CASKRGGSSGNTIYF. V and J are TRBV28 and TRBJ1-3, with a possible D match to TRBD1 (6 bases). CDR1 and CDR2 (germline): MDHEN, SYDVKM. V was trimmed by 7 bases and J by 1 base, leaving 14 bases between them. The CDR3 loop spans 15 amino acids.

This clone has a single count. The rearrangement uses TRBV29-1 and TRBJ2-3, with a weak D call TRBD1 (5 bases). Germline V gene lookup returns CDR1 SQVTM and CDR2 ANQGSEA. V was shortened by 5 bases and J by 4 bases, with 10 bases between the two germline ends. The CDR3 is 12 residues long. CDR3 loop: CSVTDTPDTQYF. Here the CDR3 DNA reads TGCAGCGTTACGGACACCCCAGATACGCAGTATTTT.

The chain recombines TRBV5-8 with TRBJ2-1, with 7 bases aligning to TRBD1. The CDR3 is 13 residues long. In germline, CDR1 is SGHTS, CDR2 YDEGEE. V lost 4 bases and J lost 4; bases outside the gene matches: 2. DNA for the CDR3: TGTGCCAGCAGCGGGGGACAGTACAATGAGCAGTTCTTC. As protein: CASSGGQYNEQFF.

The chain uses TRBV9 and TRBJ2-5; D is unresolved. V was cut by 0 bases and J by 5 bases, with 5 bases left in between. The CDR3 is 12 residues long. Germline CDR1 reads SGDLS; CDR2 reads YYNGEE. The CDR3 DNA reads TGTGCCAGCAGCGTAGATCTGGAGACCCAGTACTTC. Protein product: CASSVDLETQYF.

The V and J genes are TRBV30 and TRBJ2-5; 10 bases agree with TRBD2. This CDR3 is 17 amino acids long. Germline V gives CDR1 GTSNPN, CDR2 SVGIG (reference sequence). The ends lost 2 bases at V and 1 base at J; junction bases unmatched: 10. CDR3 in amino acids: CAWSFISRTSGQETQYF. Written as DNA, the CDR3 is TGTGCCTGGAGTTTTATTAGTAGGACTAGCGGCCAAGAGACCCAGTACTTC.

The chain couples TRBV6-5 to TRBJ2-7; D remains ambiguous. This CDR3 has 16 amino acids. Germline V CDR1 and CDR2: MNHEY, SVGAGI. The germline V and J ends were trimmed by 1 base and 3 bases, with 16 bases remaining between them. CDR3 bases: TGTGCCAGCAGTTACTACTCCGGGCCTTCAGGCTACGAGCAGTACTTC. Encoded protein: CASSYYSGPSGYEQYF.

CDR3 nucleotide sequence: TGCGCCAGCAGCCCTGGGAGGCGGGGGGGGAATGAGCAGTTCTTC. This encodes CASSPGRRGGNEQFF. This chain uses TRBV4-1 with TRBJ2-1; 9 positions agree with TRBD2. The germline CDR1 and CDR2 sequences are MGHRA and YSYEKL. This CDR3 contains 15 residues. Trimming removed 4 bases from V and 7 bases from J; junction bases left unmatched: 8.

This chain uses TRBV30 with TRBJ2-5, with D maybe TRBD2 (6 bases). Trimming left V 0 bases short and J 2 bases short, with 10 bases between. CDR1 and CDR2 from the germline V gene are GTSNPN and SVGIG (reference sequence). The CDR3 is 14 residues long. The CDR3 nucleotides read TGTGCCTGGAGTGTGGGTGGGGGGCAAGAGACCCAGTACTTC. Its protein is CAWSVGGGQETQYF.

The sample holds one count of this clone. CDR3 sequence (DNA): TGCAGCGTACGCCACGGGGGGGCGGGTAAGACCCAGTACTTC. Its protein is CSVRHGGAGKTQYF. The V call is TRBV29-1, the J call TRBJ2-5; TRBD2 aligns across 8 bases. V lost 6 bases and J lost 6; bases outside the gene matches: 12. The CDR3 totals 14 residues. CDR1 and CDR2 from the germline V gene are SQVTM and ANQGSEA.

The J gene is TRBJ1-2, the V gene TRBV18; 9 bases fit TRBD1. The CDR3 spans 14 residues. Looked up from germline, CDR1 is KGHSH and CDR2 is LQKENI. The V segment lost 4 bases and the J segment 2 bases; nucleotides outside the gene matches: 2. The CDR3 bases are TGTGCCAGCTCACTGGGGACAGGGAACTATGGCTACACCTTC. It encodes CASSLGTGNYGYTF.

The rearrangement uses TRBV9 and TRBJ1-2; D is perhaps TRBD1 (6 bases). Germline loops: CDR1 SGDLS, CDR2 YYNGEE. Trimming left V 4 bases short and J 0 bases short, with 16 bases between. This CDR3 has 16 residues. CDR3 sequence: CASSTSTGTTNYGYTF. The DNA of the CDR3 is TGTGCCAGCAGCACGAGTACCGGGACAACTAACTATGGCTACACCTTC.

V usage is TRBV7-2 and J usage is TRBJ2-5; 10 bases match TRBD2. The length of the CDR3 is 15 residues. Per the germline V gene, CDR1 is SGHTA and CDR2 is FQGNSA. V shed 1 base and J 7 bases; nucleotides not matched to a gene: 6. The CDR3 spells CASSLGSGGVRTQYF. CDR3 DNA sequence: TGTGCCAGCAGCTTAGGGAGCGGGGGGGTCCGGACCCAGTACTTC.

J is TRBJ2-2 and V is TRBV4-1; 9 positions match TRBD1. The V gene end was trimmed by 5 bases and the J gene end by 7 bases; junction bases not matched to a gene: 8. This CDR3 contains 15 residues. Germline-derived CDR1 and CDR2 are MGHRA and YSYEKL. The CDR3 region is CASSEPGQGLGELFF. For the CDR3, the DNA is TGCGCCAGCAGCGAACCGGGACAGGGCCTCGGGGAGCTGTTTTTT.

DNA for the CDR3: TGTGCCAGCAGTCCATTGATCGCCCCGGGACGGCCCTTCTACGAGCAGTACTTC. Amino acid sequence: CASSPLIAPGRPFYEQYF. This chain connects TRBV11-3 to TRBJ2-7, with D perhaps TRBD1 or TRBD2 (5 bases each). The germline V gene has CDR1 SGHNT and CDR2 YENEEA. Between the trimmed V and J ends, which lost 6 bases and 3 bases, there was a span of 27 bases. The CDR3 loop spans 18 amino acids.

The CDR3 region has the DNA TGCGCCAGCAGATCAACGGGGGGAGTTTGGGAAAAACTGTTTTTT. It translates to CASRSTGGVWEKLFF. This chain connects TRBV5-1 to TRBJ1-4; D is possibly TRBD1 (5 bases). The CDR3 is 15 residues long. V was cut by 5 bases and J by 8 bases, with 19 bases left in between. The germline gives CDR1 SGHRS, CDR2 YFSETQ.

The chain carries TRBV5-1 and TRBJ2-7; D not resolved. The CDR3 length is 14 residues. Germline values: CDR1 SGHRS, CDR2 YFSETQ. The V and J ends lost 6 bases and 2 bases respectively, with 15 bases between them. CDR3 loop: CASTISGTAYEQYF. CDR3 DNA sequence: TGCGCCAGCACAATCTCCGGAACTGCCTACGAGCAGTACTTC. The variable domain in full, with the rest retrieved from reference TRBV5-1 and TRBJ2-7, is KAGVTQTPRYLIKTRGQQVTLSCSPISGHRSVSWYQQTPGQGLQFLFEYFSETQRNKGNFPGRFSGRQFSNSRSEMNVSTLELGDSALYLCASTISGTAYEQYFGPGTRLTVT.

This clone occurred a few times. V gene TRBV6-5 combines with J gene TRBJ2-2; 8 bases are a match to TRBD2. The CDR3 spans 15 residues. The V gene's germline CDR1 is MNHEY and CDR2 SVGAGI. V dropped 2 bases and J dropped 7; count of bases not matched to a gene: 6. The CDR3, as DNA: TGTGCCAGCAGTTACGGCGGGGGGATGGGCGGGGAGCTGTTTTTT. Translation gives CASSYGGGMGGELFF.

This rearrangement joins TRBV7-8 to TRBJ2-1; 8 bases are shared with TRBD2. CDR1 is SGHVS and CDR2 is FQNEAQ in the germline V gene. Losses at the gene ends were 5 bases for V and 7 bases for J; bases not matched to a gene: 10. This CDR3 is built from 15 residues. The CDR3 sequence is CASSPSPGGANEQFF. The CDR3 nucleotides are TGTGCCAGCAGCCCCTCCCCCGGGGGGGCGAATGAGCAGTTCTTC.

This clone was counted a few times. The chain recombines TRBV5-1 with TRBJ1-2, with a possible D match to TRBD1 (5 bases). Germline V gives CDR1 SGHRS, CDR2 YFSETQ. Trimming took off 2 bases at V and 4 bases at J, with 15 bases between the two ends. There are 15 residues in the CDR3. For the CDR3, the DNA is TGCGCCAGCAGCTTCAACCCCGGGACGAGCTATGGCTACACCTTC. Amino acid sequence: CASSFNPGTSYGYTF.

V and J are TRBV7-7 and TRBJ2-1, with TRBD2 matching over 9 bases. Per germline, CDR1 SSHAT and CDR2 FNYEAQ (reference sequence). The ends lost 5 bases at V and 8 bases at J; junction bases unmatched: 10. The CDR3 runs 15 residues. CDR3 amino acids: CASSLGERGAYEQFF. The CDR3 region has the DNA TGTGCCAGCAGCCTCGGCGAGCGGGGGGCATATGAGCAGTTCTTC.

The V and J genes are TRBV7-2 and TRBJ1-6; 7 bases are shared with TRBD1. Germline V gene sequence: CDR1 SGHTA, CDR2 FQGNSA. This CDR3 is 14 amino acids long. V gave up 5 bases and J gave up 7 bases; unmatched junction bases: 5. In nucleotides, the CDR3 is TGTGCCAGCAGCCAGACAGGGCCCAATTCACCCCTCCACTTT. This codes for CASSQTGPNSPLHF.

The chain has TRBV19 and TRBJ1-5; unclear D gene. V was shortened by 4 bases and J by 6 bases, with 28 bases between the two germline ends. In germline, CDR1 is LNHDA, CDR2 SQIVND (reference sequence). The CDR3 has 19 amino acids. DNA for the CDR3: TGTGCCAGTAGTAACCCCACCCGGGCCTCGAGGCTATGGCGTCAGCCCCAGCATTTT. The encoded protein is CASSNPTRASRLWRQPQHF.

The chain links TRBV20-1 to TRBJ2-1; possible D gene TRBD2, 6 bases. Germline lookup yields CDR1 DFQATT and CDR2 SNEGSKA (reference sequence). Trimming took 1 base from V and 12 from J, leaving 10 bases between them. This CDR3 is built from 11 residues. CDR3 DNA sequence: TGCAGTGCTAGAGTTCCCGGGGGGCAGTTCTTC. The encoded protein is CSARVPGGQFF.

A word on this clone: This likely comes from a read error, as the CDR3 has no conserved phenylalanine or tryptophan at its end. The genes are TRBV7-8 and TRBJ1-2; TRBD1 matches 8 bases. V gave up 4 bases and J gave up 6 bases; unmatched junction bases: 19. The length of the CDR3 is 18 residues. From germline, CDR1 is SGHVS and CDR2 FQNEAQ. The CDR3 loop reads CASSSRFDRGPDRHGYTL. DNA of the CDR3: TGTGCCAGCAGCTCCAGGTTTGACAGGGGCCCTGATAGGCATGGCTACACCCTC.

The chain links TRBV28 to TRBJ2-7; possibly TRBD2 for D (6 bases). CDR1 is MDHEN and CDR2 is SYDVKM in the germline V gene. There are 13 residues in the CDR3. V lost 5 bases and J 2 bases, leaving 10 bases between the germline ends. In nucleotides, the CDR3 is TGTGCCAGCAGTCGGAGGGATGCCTACGAGCAGTACTTC. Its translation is CASSRRDAYEQYF. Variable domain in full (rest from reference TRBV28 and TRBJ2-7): DVKVTQSSRYLVKRTGEKVFLECVQDMDHENMFWYRQDPGLGLRLIYFSYDVKMKEKGDIPEGYSVSREKKERFSLILESASTNQTSMYLCASSRRDAYEQYFGPGTRLTVT.

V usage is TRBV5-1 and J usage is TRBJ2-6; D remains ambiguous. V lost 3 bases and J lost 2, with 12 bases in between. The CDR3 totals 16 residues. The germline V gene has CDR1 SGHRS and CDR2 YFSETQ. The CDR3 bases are TGCGCCAGCAGCTCCCGAAAGCTTACTGGGGCCAACGTCCTGACTTTC. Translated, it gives CASSSRKLTGANVLTF.